The entry below gives a single T cell receptor beta chain sequence along with its context. The antigen remains undetermined. The data were taken from a study of identical twins. Germline V gene data show CDR1 as SGHRS and CDR2 as YFSETQ. The CDR3 has 14 residues. With 2 bases removed from V and 3 bases from J, the gap between germline ends came to 11 bases. A universal primer site was created by template switching, with the cDNA bearing unique molecular identifiers. MiXCR was run by TCRdb on the 5' RACE reads, yielding one entry per CDR3 protein. The table includes under 800,000 distinct CDR3 sequences, around 21% detected once. Study-level results: Twins shared beta out-of-frame sequences in excess, but this excess was weaker.

These data are also associated with another study on T cells expressing NK-cell markers. That paper notes: According to the study, TCR beta repertoires originated from sorted CD3+CD56+NKG2C+, CD3+CD56+NKG2C- and CD3+CD56-NKG2C+ T cells.

This chain connects TRBV5-1 to TRBJ1-1; D ambiguous. The sequence derives from a woman aged 18-30 years in good health. Sequenced: PBMCs. The CDR3 loop reads CASSFSSRYTEAFF. The CDR3 bases are TGCGCCAGCAGCTTCAGCAGCCGGTACACTGAAGCTTTCTTT.